A selection of T cell receptor beta chains follows, all from one sample in a study of T cell responses to AZD1222 COVID-19 vaccine. Libraries were prepared by immunoSEQ multiplex PCR; TCRdb keeps only in-frame clonotypes and omits some of them. The sample records 96,000 or so clones, 89% being singletons. This specimen was peripheral blood, taken on day 0 of AZD1222 vaccination. The receptors stem from an adult in good health. Both conserved end residues are part of each CDR3. D genes are given only for firm matches. Where a row states a size, it is once, few, many or the class of an expanded clone; other rows omit it.

d_gene,v_gene,abundance,j_gene,CDR3nt,CDR3aa
NA,TRBV2,few,TRBJ1-2,TGTGCCAGCAGTGAAGGTTGGGGTAACTATGGCTACACCTTC,CASSEGWGNYGYTF
NA,TRBV6-5,NA,TRBJ2-3,TGTGCCAGCACCTCCGGAGATACGCAGTATTTT,CASTSGDTQYF
NA,TRBV2,NA,TRBJ1-1,TGTGCCAGCACCTTGAACACTGAAGCTTTCTTT,CASTLNTEAFF
NA,TRBV3-1/TRBV3-2,NA,TRBJ1-2,TGTGCCAGCAGCCAAGTCGTCAGGGACGCTTGCGGCTACACCTTC,CASSQVVRDACGYTF
TRBD1,TRBV2,NA,TRBJ1-1,TGTGCCAGCAGTACATGGACAGGGCCGAACACTGAAGCTTTCTTT,CASSTWTGPNTEAFF
TRBD1,TRBV5-1,NA,TRBJ1-5,TGCGCCAGCAGCTTGGGGACAGGGGATCAGCCCCAGCATTTT,CASSLGTGDQPQHF
TRBD1,TRBV29-1,NA,TRBJ2-1,TGCAGCGTTGAAGGGGGACAGGGGGGATACAATGAGCAGTTCTTC,CSVEGGQGGYNEQFF
NA,TRBV28,NA,TRBJ1-1,TGTGCCAGCAGTCTGATACAAGGGAGGGAAGCTTTCTTT,CASSLIQGREAFF
NA,TRBV15,NA,TRBJ1-2,TGTGCCACCAGCAGAGGAGGGCAGGAGTATGGCTACACCTTC,CATSRGGQEYGYTF
NA,TRBV30,NA,TRBJ1-1,TGTGCCTGGAGTGTTATCTGGGGCACTGAAGCTTTCTTT,CAWSVIWGTEAFF
NA,TRBV7-2,once,TRBJ1-1,TGTGCCAGCAGCTTAGATCCAAAGAACACTGAAGCTTTCTTT,CASSLDPKNTEAFF
NA,TRBV21-1,NA,TRBJ1-4,TGTGCCAGCAGCAAAGATCGGCCAGGACCTAATGAAAAACTGTTTTTT,CASSKDRPGPNEKLFF
TRBD1,TRBV6-6,NA,TRBJ1-2,TGTGCCAGCAAGAGTGGGGACAGGGGTCCCTATGGCTACACCTTC,CASKSGDRGPYGYTF
TRBD1,TRBV7-9,NA,TRBJ1-2,TGTGCCAGCAGCGCGCAGGGGGCGACACTCTATGGCTACACCTTC,CASSAQGATLYGYTF
TRBD1,TRBV24-1,few,TRBJ2-7,TGTGCCACCAGTGATCCCGGGACAGGGGACGAGCAGTACTTC,CATSDPGTGDEQYF
NA,TRBV5-4,NA,TRBJ2-1,TGTGCCAGCTCCGGTCAACTAATCGGTGAGCAGTTCTTC,CASSGQLIGEQFF
NA,TRBV7-2,NA,TRBJ2-3,TGTGCCAGCAGCTTAGCGCCGGGGAGCACAGATACGCAGTATTTT,CASSLAPGSTDTQYF
NA,TRBV9,NA,TRBJ2-7,TGTGCCAGCAGCCCCGGGAGTCGGCCGCCATACGAGCAGTACTTC,CASSPGSRPPYEQYF
NA,TRBV2,NA,TRBJ2-7,TGTGCCAGCAGGGCCCGGGACACCGAGCAGTACTTC,CASRARDTEQYF
TRBD1,TRBV9,NA,TRBJ2-3,TGTGCCAGCAGCGTAATCCGGGACAGGGGGCCGGCAGATACGCAGTATTTT,CASSVIRDRGPADTQYF
NA,TRBV24-1,NA,TRBJ2-1,TGTGCCACCGCGACAGTGGAAAGCTCCTACAATGAGCAGTTCTTC,CATATVESSYNEQFF
TRBD1,TRBV6-5,once,TRBJ1-1,TGTGCCAGTCAGGCAGGGGGTGGCACTGAAGCTTTCTTT,CASQAGGGTEAFF
NA,TRBV5-6,NA,TRBJ1-1,TGTGCCAGCAGCTCTTGGTGGGCAGCGAACACTGAAGCTTTCTTT,CASSSWWAANTEAFF
NA,TRBV29-1,NA,TRBJ1-1,TGCAGCGTTGCTTGGGGGCAAAACGCTGAAGCTTTCTTT,CSVAWGQNAEAFF
TRBD1,TRBV7-9,NA,TRBJ1-2,TGTGCCAGTAGCCTCCCCGGGACAGGGGACTATGGCTACACCTTC,CASSLPGTGDYGYTF
NA,TRBV6-5,NA,TRBJ1-2,TGTGCCAGCAGTTACTCCGGGCAGGGTTCCCTCTATGGCTACACCTTC,CASSYSGQGSLYGYTF
NA,TRBV6-5,NA,TRBJ1-5,TGTGCCAGCAGTTCAGGGGTGGGGGGCAATCAGCCCCAGCATTTT,CASSSGVGGNQPQHF
TRBD1,TRBV6-5,NA,TRBJ1-2,TGTGCCAGCAGTTACTCGGGACAGGGGGCATGTACCTTC,CASSYSGQGACTF
TRBD2,TRBV18,NA,TRBJ2-5,TGTGCCAGCTCACCGGTGGGTAGCGGGGGACAAGAGACCCAGTACTTC,CASSPVGSGGQETQYF
NA,TRBV21-1,NA,TRBJ1-1,TGTGCCTGTTTGGACAGGAATGGGCCCAACACTGAAGCTTTCTTT,CACLDRNGPNTEAFF
NA,TRBV21-1,NA,TRBJ2-2,TGTGCCAGCAGGAACAGCCCCTTCCCGGGACAGGGTCATTTTGCCGGGGAGCTGTTTTTT,CASRNSPFPGQGHFAGELFF
NA,TRBV10-3,NA,TRBJ1-1,TGTGCCATCTCCCCAGGGAGACGAGAGGCGAACACTGAAGCTTTCTTT,CAISPGRREANTEAFF
NA,TRBV3-1/TRBV3-2,NA,TRBJ1-1,TGTGCCAGCAGCCAAGAGCCAGGGAATAGGTTTGGCACTGAAGCTTTCTTT,CASSQEPGNRFGTEAFF
TRBD1,TRBV5-4,NA,TRBJ1-1,TGTGCCAGCAACGACAGGGTGAACACTGAAGCTTTCTTT,CASNDRVNTEAFF
TRBD1,TRBV9,NA,TRBJ1-3,TGTGCCAGCAGCGTGATGGGGACAGGGGTTGGAAACACCATATATTTT,CASSVMGTGVGNTIYF
TRBD1,TRBV2,NA,TRBJ2-7,TGTGCCAGCAGTGAAGATATAACAGGGGCCTACGAGCAGTACTTC,CASSEDITGAYEQYF
NA,TRBV2,NA,TRBJ2-5,TGTGCCACCCGGAGGGCAGCAAGGGGGACCCAGTACTTC,CATRRAARGTQYF
TRBD1,TRBV9,few,TRBJ1-1,TGTGCCAGCAGCGCCCAGGGGGCAGGTGAAGCTTTCTTT,CASSAQGAGEAFF
TRBD1,TRBV18,NA,TRBJ1-4,TGTGCCAGCTCATCCAGGGGGCGAGGTGATGAAAAACTGTTTTTT,CASSSRGRGDEKLFF
NA,TRBV7-2,NA,TRBJ1-4,TGTGCCAGCAGCTTAAGTGGGGCCGGCCCCCTGGAAAAACTGTTTTTT,CASSLSGAGPLEKLFF
TRBD1,TRBV19,NA,TRBJ2-1,TGTGCCAGTAGGACGGGACAGGGGGCAGGCAATGAGCAGTTCTTC,CASRTGQGAGNEQFF
TRBD1,TRBV6-4,few,TRBJ2-1,TGTGCCAGCAGAACCGGGACAGGGGGCCATGAGCAGTTCTTC,CASRTGTGGHEQFF
NA,TRBV5-1,once,TRBJ1-6,TGCGCCAGCAGCCCCCATGGGGAGGGAGCTTCACCCCTCCACTTT,CASSPHGEGASPLHF
TRBD2,TRBV6-6,NA,TRBJ2-1,TGTGCCAGCAGTCGAGACCTTGGGACTAGCGGGGTCAACAATGAGCAGTTCTTC,CASSRDLGTSGVNNEQFF
TRBD1,TRBV5-4,NA,TRBJ1-1,TGTGCCAGCAGCTTGGACCCCGACAGGGGGGGGACTGAAGCTTTCTTT,CASSLDPDRGGTEAFF
TRBD1,TRBV19,NA,TRBJ1-3,TGTGCCAGTAGTGATACCGGGACAGGGATTGGAAACACCATATATTTT,CASSDTGTGIGNTIYF
TRBD1,TRBV2,NA,TRBJ1-1,TGTGCCAGCAGACTAGAAACAGGGGATACTGAAGCTTTCTTT,CASRLETGDTEAFF
NA,TRBV19,NA,TRBJ2-7,TGTGCCAGTAGTCGGCAGAGGAGCTCCTACGAGCAGTACTTC,CASSRQRSSYEQYF
NA,TRBV30,NA,TRBJ2-7,TGTGCCTGGAGTGTAAGGGGTTCAGGGGAGCAGTACTTC,CAWSVRGSGEQYF
NA,TRBV6-4,NA,TRBJ1-2,TGTGCCAGCAGTGACTCGACGGGAGGCTATGGCTACACCTTC,CASSDSTGGYGYTF
NA,TRBV6-1,NA,TRBJ2-7,TGTGCCAGCAGTGTAGGAAGGGGAGCAAGCTCCTACGAGCAGTACTTC,CASSVGRGASSYEQYF
NA,TRBV7-9,NA,TRBJ1-2,TGTGCCAGCAGCTCTGAGGGTGGCTATGGCTACACCTTC,CASSSEGGYGYTF
TRBD1,TRBV6-2/TRBV6-3,NA,TRBJ2-7,TGTGCCAGCAGTTACGGGGACAGGAACTCCTACGAGCAGTACTTC,CASSYGDRNSYEQYF
NA,TRBV24-1,NA,TRBJ1-5,TGTGCCACCAGTGATCTCTCTAATTGGCGGGATCAGCCCCAGCATTTT,CATSDLSNWRDQPQHF